This T cell receptor beta chain stems from a study of cytomegalovirus exposure and HLA in healthy donors. Study results and limitations: CMV antigen specificity of a few CMV-associated chains was confirmed in vitro. The study reported that TCR beta sequences accurately predicted HLA-A and HLA-B alleles in most subjects. Within the data, a cluster of highly shared sequence variants was likely a sequencing artifact.

Germline CDR1 SNHLY, CDR2 FYNNEI. The CDR3 runs to 14 residues. V dropped 4 bases and J dropped 2 bases, with 11 bases sitting between them. On this clone itself: The antigen is undetermined.

All donors participated as healthy donors of bone marrow. Primers for the PCR totalled 60 Vbeta and 13 Jbeta. Profiling relied on immunoSEQ multiplex PCR, and the TCRdb table lists in-frame clones only, not all of them. The sample has about 140,000 clones; about three quarters are singletons. Sequencing used PBMCs. The chain is built from TRBV2 and TRBJ2-5; D is perhaps TRBD1 (5 bases). This sequence originates from a female donor in good health and CMV-seronegative. For the CDR3, the DNA is TGTGCCAGCAGTGTAGGGGTTATACAAGAGACCCAGTACTTC. Residues: CASSVGVIQETQYF.